These T cell receptor beta chains were read from a single sample in a study of post-analysis software for immune sequencing data. TCRdb ran MiXCR on the PCR reads and lists one entry per CDR3 protein. Of roughly 540,000 distinct CDR3 sequences in the sample, around a third were seen once. Specimen: blood. The source is a girl aged 2-17 years with multiple sclerosis. Each CDR3 is given with its conserved first and last residue. D genes are given only for firm matches. Expanded clones get a size class; other rows say once, few or many, or leave the size out.

d_call,j_call,v_call,clone_size,cdr3_nt,cdr3_aa
TRBD1,TRBJ2-7,TRBV25-1,NA,TGTGCCACCCGGGACAGGGGCTCCTACGAGCAGTACTTC,CATRDRGSYEQYF
NA,TRBJ2-7,TRBV14,few,TGTGCCAGCAGCATCAGCCCCCAAAGCGAGCAGTACTTC,CASSISPQSEQYF
NA,TRBJ1-1,TRBV7-9,few,TGTGCCAGCACCCCGGACACGGCTTTCGCTGAAGCTTTCTTT,CASTPDTAFAEAFF
NA,TRBJ1-5,TRBV10-2,few,TGCGCCAGCAGACCGCAGGCCTCTTCCAATCAGCCCCAGCATTTT,CASRPQASSNQPQHF
NA,TRBJ2-5,TRBV15,NA,TGTGCCACCAGCAGAGATTTTGTTGGAGGACAAGAGACCCAGTACTTC,CATSRDFVGGQETQYF
NA,TRBJ1-2,TRBV29-1,NA,TGCAGCGTTGAACTCACAGATCGCGTTCTTCCCTATGGCTACACCTTC,CSVELTDRVLPYGYTF
TRBD1,TRBJ1-2,TRBV5-6,few,TGTGCCAGCAGCTCCTTGACAGGGGATCTTGGCTACACCTTC,CASSSLTGDLGYTF
TRBD2,TRBJ2-1,TRBV14,NA,TGTGCCAGCAGCCATAGCGGGGGGGCTGCTGATGAGCAGTTCTTC,CASSHSGGAADEQFF
NA,TRBJ1-1,TRBV7-3,NA,TGTGCCAGCAGCTCGCTAACATGGGGCACTGAAGCTTTCTTT,CASSSLTWGTEAFF
NA,TRBJ2-7,TRBV20-1,NA,TGCAGTGCTAGAGCGCTCCGGGTCGGGCTTTACGAGCAGTACTTC,CSARALRVGLYEQYF
NA,TRBJ2-1,TRBV2,NA,TGTGCCAGCAGGGATGACAACAGCTCCTACAATGAGCAGTTCTTC,CASRDDNSSYNEQFF
NA,TRBJ2-2,TRBV20-1,NA,TGCAGTGCTAGGTCAGGGCTGATCGCGAACACCGGGGAGCTGTTTTTT,CSARSGLIANTGELFF
NA,TRBJ2-4,TRBV6-5,NA,TGTGCCAGCAGTTACCAATCAGGGATCTACGTGCAGTACTTC,CASSYQSGIYVQYF
NA,TRBJ2-1,TRBV5-6,NA,TGTGCCAGCAGCTTAAACGAAGGGACCGATAGGGGCGATGAGCAGTTCTTC,CASSLNEGTDRGDEQFF
NA,TRBJ1-2,TRBV3-1,few,TGTGCCAGCAGCCAAGATCAGGGGCATGATGGCTACACCTTC,CASSQDQGHDGYTF
NA,TRBJ1-1,TRBV20-1,few,TGCAGTGCTAGAGTGAGCATCGGGGGAGGGACTGAAGCTTTCTTT,CSARVSIGGGTEAFF
TRBD2,TRBJ2-4,TRBV5-1,NA,TGCGCCAGCAGCCTTGGGACTAGCGGGGGACTAGTAGCCAAAAACATTCAGTACTTC,CASSLGTSGGLVAKNIQYF
NA,TRBJ2-7,TRBV25-1,NA,TGTGCCAGCAGTACCCCGGACAGTCGAAAACCCTACGAGCAGTACTTC,CASSTPDSRKPYEQYF
TRBD1,TRBJ2-5,TRBV11-2,few,TGTGCCAGCAGCTTAGTCACGACAGGGGGGATAGAGACCCAGTACTTC,CASSLVTTGGIETQYF